These T cell receptor beta chains were read from a single sample in a study of T cell responses to AZD1222 COVID-19 vaccine. Clones were sequenced by immunoSEQ multiplex PCR, and TCRdb holds only the in-frame ones, with some missing. The sample contains fewer than 95,000 clones, 75% to 90% of which appear only once. The source material was peripheral blood, sampled 28 days after the second AZD1222 dose. These receptors all stem from an adult who received the AZD1222 COVID-19 vaccine. Both conserved end residues are part of each CDR3. The order of the fields is J gene, V gene, clone size, D gene, CDR3 DNA, CDR3 protein. The D gene is left open where the match is weak. Clone size is shown for a subset of rows, as once, few, many or a class of expanded clone.

>TRBJ2-1|TRBV6-1|once|.
TGTGCCAGCAGTGATACCGGCAATGAGCAGTTCTTC
CASSDTGNEQFF
>TRBJ2-5|TRBV27|.|.
TGTGCCAGCAGTTTGCTCAGGCCAGCGGCGGAGACCCAGTACTTC
CASSLLRPAAETQYF
>TRBJ1-2|TRBV20-1|.|.
TGCAGTGCTAGTGTGGGTGGACAGACCTATGGCTACACCTTC
CSASVGGQTYGYTF
>TRBJ1-4|TRBV18|.|TRBD1
TGTGCCAGCTCACCAGACAGGGGGCTCGCTTCCAATGAAAAACTGTTTTTT
CASSPDRGLASNEKLFF
>TRBJ2-1|TRBV4-3|.|TRBD1
TGCGCCAGCAGCCAAAGAATGGGGACAGGGCTTACCCAATACAATGAGCAGTTCTTC
CASSQRMGTGLTQYNEQFF
>TRBJ1-2|TRBV29-1|.|.
TGCAGCGTTCGGGGTACTGGCCCGAACTATGGCTACACCTTC
CSVRGTGPNYGYTF
>TRBJ2-2|TRBV6-5|.|TRBD1
TGTGCCAGCAGTTCCGGACAGGGGAACACCGGGGAGCTGTTTTTT
CASSSGQGNTGELFF
>TRBJ1-2|TRBV11-2|few|.
TGTGCCAGCAGCTTGGACAGCTATGGCTACACCTTC
CASSLDSYGYTF
>TRBJ2-3|TRBV5-1|.|TRBD2
TGCGCCAGCAGCGTAGGGACCGGGACTAGCCGAAACACAGATACGCAGTATTTT
CASSVGTGTSRNTDTQYF
>TRBJ2-3|TRBV7-7|.|.
TGTGCTAGCAGCTTAACCGGCCACCCACAGGATACGCAGTATTTT
CASSLTGHPQDTQYF
>TRBJ2-2|TRBV5-1|.|.
TGCGCCAGCAGACGCGGACCGTCGAGCACCGGGGAGCTGTTTTTT
CASRRGPSSTGELFF
>TRBJ1-2|TRBV20-1|.|.
TGCAGTGCTAATCTCGCCAGCTACACCTTC
CSANLASYTF
>TRBJ2-5|TRBV11-1|.|.
TGTGCCAGCAGCTTAGAGCCCGACGGCCAAGAGACCCAGTACTTC
CASSLEPDGQETQYF
>TRBJ2-2|TRBV7-9|.|.
TGTGCCAGCAGCTTAGGCACCTTCACCGGGGAGCTGTTTTTT
CASSLGTFTGELFF
>TRBJ1-1|TRBV7-3|.|.
TGTGCCAGCAGCTCCCCCAGCATGAACACTGAAGCTTTCTTT
CASSSPSMNTEAFF
>TRBJ2-7|TRBV10-2|.|TRBD1
TGCGCCAGCAGCAGACAGGGGGGCTACGAGCAGTACTTC
CASSRQGGYEQYF
>TRBJ1-1|TRBV6-5|.|.
TGTGCCAGCAGTTACTCGGTGCTGAACACTGAAGCTTTCTTT
CASSYSVLNTEAFF
>TRBJ2-7|TRBV12-3/TRBV12-4|.|.
TGTGCCAGCAGTTTTGCGGACACCTACGAGCAGTACTTC
CASSFADTYEQYF
>TRBJ1-2|TRBV3-1/TRBV3-2|.|.
TGTGCCAGCAGCCTCGGGGGGATGGGCAGCTATGGCTACACCTTC
CASSLGGMGSYGYTF
>TRBJ1-4|TRBV29-1|few|TRBD1
TGCAGCGTTAGAAAGGACAGGACTAATGAAAAACTGTTTTTT
CSVRKDRTNEKLFF
>TRBJ1-1|TRBV3-1/TRBV3-2|.|.
TGTGCCAGCAGCCCGATGGGCACTGAAGCTTTCTTT
CASSPMGTEAFF
>TRBJ2-1|TRBV3-1/TRBV3-2|.|.
TGTGCCAGCAGCCAAATGGGCGATGAGCAGTTCTTC
CASSQMGDEQFF
>TRBJ1-1|TRBV5-1|.|.
TGCGCCAGCAGCTTGGCCCTCGACCTGGGCACTGAAGCTTTCTTT
CASSLALDLGTEAFF
>TRBJ2-1|TRBV5-8|.|.
TGTGCCAGCAGCCAAATGATCAGGTTCGGGGACAATGAGCAGTTCTTC
CASSQMIRFGDNEQFF
>TRBJ2-2|TRBV19|.|.
TGTGCCAGTACCCAGGGTGGGGAGCTGTTTTTT
CASTQGGELFF
>TRBJ1-2|TRBV30|.|.
TGTGCCTGGAGTCCGACCCCAAGCGGTGGCTACACCTTC
CAWSPTPSGGYTF
>TRBJ1-2|TRBV5-1|.|.
TGCGCCAGCAGCGAGCTTAGGACGGCCACCTATGGCTACACCTTC
CASSELRTATYGYTF
>TRBJ2-1|TRBV12-1|.|.
TGTGCCAGCAGCTTTATTACTAGCGGGGGGGCTCTAAGGGCATTGAATGAGCAGTTCTTC
CASSFITSGGALRALNEQFF
>TRBJ1-1|TRBV7-9|.|.
TGTGCCAGCACCCCCGTGGTCGTGGGGACTGAAGCTTTCTTT
CASTPVVVGTEAFF
>TRBJ1-1|TRBV18|.|TRBD1
TGTGCCAGCTCACCGAACAGGGGGGATGTGAACACTGAAGCTTTCTTT
CASSPNRGDVNTEAFF
>TRBJ1-4|TRBV7-9|.|TRBD1
TGTGCCAGCAGCTCGTTGGACAGGGATAATGAAAAACTGTTTTTT
CASSSLDRDNEKLFF
>TRBJ1-1|TRBV7-9|.|TRBD1
TGTGCCAGCAGCTTGACAGGGGACACTGAAGCTTTCTTT
CASSLTGDTEAFF
>TRBJ1-2|TRBV27|.|.
TGTGCCAGCAGTGCCTATCGACGGGAGGGTTGGGTTGGCTACACCTTC
CASSAYRREGWVGYTF
>TRBJ2-2|TRBV30|.|TRBD1
TGTGCCTGGAAGGAACAGGGGGGAAATGCCGGGGAGCTGTTTTTT
CAWKEQGGNAGELFF
>TRBJ1-4|TRBV30|.|.
TGTGCCTGGAGTGCAGGACCGGGGGAAAAACTGTTTTTT
CAWSAGPGEKLFF
>TRBJ2-7|TRBV19|.|TRBD2
TGTGCCAGTAGTATCGGGGGGACTTACGAGCAGTACTTC
CASSIGGTYEQYF
>TRBJ2-1|TRBV7-2|.|TRBD1
TGTGCCAGCGGGGGACAGGGGGCGAGTGAGCAGTTCTTC
CASGGQGASEQFF
>TRBJ2-5|TRBV3-1/TRBV3-2|.|.
TGTGCCACCCTCGGGTCGCGGGGTGAAGAGACCCAGTACTTC
CATLGSRGEETQYF
>TRBJ1-2|TRBV4-1|few|.
TGCGCCAGCAGCCAAGAGCAACAGTCTAACTATGGCTACACCTTC
CASSQEQQSNYGYTF
>TRBJ2-7|TRBV3-1/TRBV3-2|.|.
TGTGCCAGCAGCCAAGCGGCAATTACGAGCTCCTACGAGCAGTACTTC
CASSQAAITSSYEQYF
>TRBJ2-7|TRBV20-1|.|.
TGCAGTGCTAGTCTCAGTAGTCTATTCTATGAGCAGTACTTC
CSASLSSLFYEQYF
>TRBJ2-2|TRBV5-1|.|TRBD2
TGCGCCACCGCCGGGACTACCGCGAACACCGGGGAGCTGTTTTTT
CATAGTTANTGELFF
>TRBJ2-2|TRBV29-1|.|TRBD2
TGCAGCGCAATGGGACTACGTGCCGGGGAGCTGTTTTTT
CSAMGLRAGELFF